This T cell receptor (beta chain) is drawn from a study of cytomegalovirus exposure and HLA in healthy donors. Study-wide results and limits: A classifier reportedly called cytomegalovirus status with high sensitivity and specificity.

The donors were members of the validation cohort comprising over a hundred subjects, separate from the roughly 680-subject first cohort. As concerns this clone: No antigen is known for it.

This CDR3 is 16 amino acids long. Trimming removed 4 bases from V and 4 bases from J; junction bases left unmatched: 7. Germline V CDR1 and CDR2: SGHNT, YYREEE (reference sequence). TCRdb keeps only in-frame clones here, not all; method: immunoSEQ multiplex PCR. Of some 88,000 clones in the sample, approximately 96% were seen once. V is TRBV5-4 and J is TRBJ2-7; TRBD2 agrees at 14 bases. The source is a man aged 18 to 29 in good health and CMV-seronegative. The sequenced sample was PBMCs. The DNA of the CDR3 is TGTGCCAGCAGCCCAGGGACTAGCGGGAGAATTTACGAGCAGTACTTC. Its protein is CASSPGTSGRIYEQYF.